The 29 T cell receptor beta chains given below trace back to one sample, sequenced in a study of CD8+ T cells in alopecia areata. Sorting of pooled cutaneous lymph node cells was based on CD4, CD8alpha, NKG2D, NKG2ACE and other markers. Isolated RNA was reverse transcribed into cDNA used as the sequencing template. Data came from immunoSEQ multiplex PCR; TCRdb stores just in-frame clones and leaves some out. Observed in the sample are 200,000 to 300,000 clones, none of them singletons. The source material was CD4+ T cells sorted from a lymph node. The receptors were sampled from a C3H/HeJ mouse with alopecia areata. The MHC haplotype recorded for the strain is H2-k.

This clone was detected a few times. The listed genes are named as in mouse. The read ends 4 residues shy of where the CDR3 ends; the end is completed using the germline J gene. The rearrangement uses TRBV13-1 and TRBJ2-5, with TRBD2 matching 7 bases. The length of the CDR3 is 12 residues. V was pared by 5 bases and J by 3 bases, with 0 bases of the junction left unmatched. Germline CDR1 and CDR2: NSHNY and SYGAGN. The CDR3 bases that were read are TGTGCCAGCAGGGACTGGCAAGAC. Residues: CASRDWQD. The CDR3 in its entirety is CASRDWQDTQYF.

The table lists this clone with many counts. Mouse names are used for the genes. The read falls 4 residues short of the CDR3 end, and the missing part is taken from the germline J gene. The V and J genes are TRBV5 and TRBJ2-2, with D tentatively TRBD1 (6 bases). In germline, CDR1 is LGHNA, CDR2 YNLKQL (reference sequence). The ends were cut back, 3 bases at V and 1 base at J, with 6 bases in the middle. CDR3 length: 14 amino acids. The covered CDR3 bases are TGTGCCAGCAGCCACAGGGGAAACACCGGG. Translated, it gives CASSHRGNTG. The full CDR3 protein reads CASSHRGNTGQLYF.

This clone has a handful of counts. This may stem from a read error, because a much larger clone lies one nucleotide away. Gene names and germline match the mouse. The read comes to an end 4 residues before the CDR3 does, leaving the germline J gene to fill in the end. The sample holds other DNA sequences that translate to the same CDR3. This chain links TRBV19 with TRBJ2-2; TRBD1 aligns across 11 bases. Losses at the gene ends were 4 bases for V and 4 bases for J; bases not matched to a gene: 0. Looked up from germline, CDR1 is FNHDT and CDR2 is SITEND (reference sequence). CDR3 size: 14 residues. CDR3 DNA (partial): TGTGCCAGCAGTGGGACAGGGGGCACCGGG. It encodes CASSGTGGTG. The full CDR3 protein is CASSGTGGTGQLYF.

This clone was observed a few times. Gene names and germline refer to mouse. Sequencing ends 4 residues short of the CDR3 end; the germline J gene provides the rest. The rearrangement uses TRBV5 and TRBJ2-7, with TRBD1 identical over 9 bases. The CDR3 has 18 amino acids. V lost 0 bases to trimming and J lost 0 bases; unmatched junction nucleotides: 9. CDR1 and CDR2 (germline): LGHNA, YNLKQL (reference sequence). This CDR3 reads CASSQDPPGTGSSYEQYF. CDR3 DNA (partial): TGTGCCAGCAGCCAAGATCCCCCCGGGACAGGGAGCTCCTAT.

A remark on this clone: All gene names here are mouse names. The read ends 4 residues before the CDR3 terminus; that terminus is restored from the germline J gene. The rearrangement links TRBV5 to TRBJ1-1; D unresolved. Trimming took off 0 bases at V and 0 bases at J, with 8 bases between the two ends. The CDR3 loop spans 15 amino acids. Looked up from germline, CDR1 is LGHNA and CDR2 is YNLKQL (reference sequence). The CDR3 spells CASSQESGQNTEVFF. The CDR3 bases that were read are TGTGCCAGCAGCCAAGAATCTGGGCAGAACACA.

This clone was counted ten times or more. Germline and genes here are mouse. The read halts 4 residues ahead of the CDR3 end, with the missing end drawn from the germline J gene. The sample holds other DNA sequences that translate to the same CDR3. J is TRBJ2-3 and V is TRBV1; D is perhaps TRBD1 (6 bases). The CDR3 is 14 residues long. V lost 4 bases, J lost 0 bases, and 8 bases lay in between. Germline CDR1 NSQYPW, CDR2 LRSPGD (reference sequence). The part of the CDR3 DNA that was read is TGCACCTGCAGTGGGGGACAAAGTGCAGAA. Its protein product is CTCSGGQSAE. The entire CDR3 reads CTCSGGQSAETLYF.

This clone appeared a few times. The gene names given are mouse names. The read ends 4 residues early relative to the CDR3; the germline J gene fills the gap. J is TRBJ1-2 and V is TRBV13-1; a weak D match, TRBD1 (6 bases). Germline CDR1 and CDR2: NSHNY and SYGAGN. Between the trimmed V and J ends, which lost 1 base and 0 bases, there was a span of 10 bases. The CDR3 totals 15 residues. The CDR3 protein is CASSDFQGTNSDYTF. The sequenced CDR3 bases are TGTGCCAGCAGTGATTTTCAGGGGACAAACTCC.

This clone was seen only a few times. Gene names follow the mouse nomenclature. The CDR3 bases that were read are TGTGCCAGCAGTGGGTCCGGGACAGGGGGCTCC. Its translation is CASSGSGTGGS. The CDR3 as a whole reads CASSGSGTGGSDYTF. The chain links TRBV13-1 to TRBJ1-2; 11 bases align to TRBD1. The read finishes 4 residues shy of the CDR3 end, and the germline J gene is used to complete it. V lost 3 bases to trimming and J lost 4 bases; unmatched junction nucleotides: 5. This CDR3 region has 15 residues. Germline V CDR1 and CDR2: NSHNY, SYGAGN.

Remarks on this clone: Gene names and germline refer to mouse. The read falls 4 residues short of the CDR3 end, and the missing part is taken from the germline J gene. The chain joins TRBV19 to TRBJ2-2; 7 nucleotides align to TRBD1. The junction had 5 bases not matched to a gene; V was cut back by 6 bases and J by 0 bases. The CDR3 totals 15 residues. Germline V lookup: CDR1 FNHDT, CDR2 SITEND (reference sequence). This CDR3 reads CASTTGQANTGQLYF. CDR3 DNA, as far as it was read: TGTGCCAGCACCACCGGACAGGCAAACACCGGG.

As to this clone: The gene symbols are mouse symbols. CDR3 in amino acids: CASSQIDSYTEVFF. Partial CDR3 DNA: TGTGCCAGCAGCCAAATCGACAGTTACACA. This chain connects TRBV5 to TRBJ1-1, with D possibly matching TRBD1 (5 bases). The sequence runs out 4 residues before the end of the CDR3; the remainder is reconstructed from the germline J gene. V was cut by 2 bases and J by 3 bases, with 10 bases left in between. The length of the CDR3 is 14 residues. Germline CDR1 and CDR2: LGHNA and YNLKQL (reference sequence).

Remarks on this clone: Mouse germline and gene names are used. The CDR3 extends 4 residues past the end of the read, so its final part is completed from the germline J gene. Other DNA variants within this sample encode the same CDR3. V usage is TRBV13-1 and J usage is TRBJ2-5, with 10 bases lining up with TRBD2. The CDR3 spans 15 residues. Losses at the gene ends were 4 bases for V and 2 bases for J; bases not matched to a gene: 4. Germline V gene sequence: CDR1 NSHNY, CDR2 SYGAGN. CDR3 amino acids: CASSPRLGGQDTQYF. CDR3 bases read: TGTGCCAGCAGTCCCAGACTGGGGGGCCAAGAC.

In regard to this clone: Mouse gene names and germline throughout. The missing CDR3 end, 3 residues past where the read stops, is filled in from the germline J gene. The chain joins TRBV13-1 to TRBJ1-6; 10 nucleotides match TRBD1. TRBJ1-6 is given ORF status, its function remaining uncertain. The CDR3 is 13 amino acids. Germline V gene data show CDR1 as NSHNY and CDR2 as SYGAGN. Trimming took 6 bases from V and 7 from J; bases not matched to a gene: 1. The sequenced part of the CDR3 DNA is TGTGCCAGCACGGACAGGGGGAATTCGCCC. Protein sequence: CASTDRGNSP. In full, the CDR3 reads CASTDRGNSPLYF.

Comments on this clone: These gene names are mouse names. Read sequence stops 3 residues before the CDR3 end, and the germline J gene provides the missing end. The gene calls are TRBV13-2 and TRBJ1-6, with 10 bases matching TRBD1. TRBJ1-6 qualifies as an ORF whose function is uncertain. Germline CDR1 and CDR2: NNHNN and SYGAGS (reference sequence). The CDR3 is 16 amino acids. Losses at the gene ends were 0 bases for V and 4 bases for J; bases not matched to a gene: 1. The DNA read from the CDR3 is TGTGCCAGCGGTGATGAGGGACAGGGGTATAATTCGCCC. Translating gives CASGDEGQGYNSP. The full CDR3 reads CASGDEGQGYNSPLYF.

Details on this clone: The gene symbols are mouse symbols. The CDR3 extends 4 residues past the end of the read, so its final part is completed from the germline J gene. The chain has TRBV5 and TRBJ2-5; weak D call: TRBD1 (5 bases). With 0 bases removed from V and 2 bases from J, the gap between germline ends came to 9 bases. The CDR3 extends over 15 amino acids. Germline V gene sequence: CDR1 LGHNA, CDR2 YNLKQL (reference sequence). Here the CDR3 reads CASSQDPDIQDTQYF. The part of the CDR3 DNA that was read is TGTGCCAGCAGCCAAGACCCGGACATCCAAGAC.

This clone was seen more than once but under ten times. All gene names here are mouse names. The read ends 4 residues shy of where the CDR3 ends; the end is completed using the germline J gene. The rearrangement links TRBV13-3 to TRBJ2-3; 7 bases align to TRBD1. The CDR3 spans 16 residues. The junction had 13 bases not matched to a gene; V was cut back by 5 bases and J by 4 bases. CDR1 is NNHDY and CDR2 is SYVADS in the germline V gene. This CDR3 is CASSGTDREGTETLYF. Partial CDR3 DNA: TGTGCCAGCAGCGGTACTGACAGGGAGGGGACAGAA.

With respect to this clone: Gene names refer to mouse genes. Read coverage stops 3 residues before the CDR3 terminus; the germline J gene supplies the remainder. This rearrangement joins TRBV13-1 to TRBJ1-6; tentative D call: TRBD1 (6 bases). TRBJ1-6 counts as an open reading frame of uncertain function. Deletions cut 1 base from V and 5 bases from J, with 10 bases between. Looked up from germline, CDR1 is NSHNY and CDR2 is SYGAGN. The CDR3 is 15 residues long. CDR3 bases read: TGTGCCAGCAGTGATCGGGGGGCCAATAATTCGCCC. Protein product: CASSDRGANNSP. In full, the CDR3 reads CASSDRGANNSPLYF.

Of note for this clone: The gene names here belong to mouse. The sequenced fragment ends 4 residues before the CDR3 boundary, so the rest is inferred from the germline J gene. The chain is built from TRBV1 and TRBJ1-1, with a tentative D call TRBD1 (6 bases). V was trimmed by 6 bases and J by 4 bases, leaving 12 bases between them. Germline CDR1 and CDR2: NSQYPW and LRSPGD (reference sequence). This CDR3 is 13 amino acids long. The covered CDR3 bases are TGCACCTGCAGCGACAGGACCCCCACA. Amino acids: CTCSDRTPT. The entire CDR3 is CTCSDRTPTEVFF. The full variable domain, its missing parts supplied by reference TRBV1 and TRBJ1-1, is VTLLEQNPRWRLVPRGQAVNLRCILKNSQYPWMSWYQQDLQKQLQWLFTLRSPGDKEVKSLPGADYLATRVTDTELRLQVANMSQGRTLYCTCSDRTPTEVFFGKGTRLTVV.

This clone was counted between two and nine times. Genes here carry mouse names. The sequenced fragment ends 4 residues before the CDR3 boundary, so the rest is inferred from the germline J gene. The chain employs TRBV13-3 and TRBJ2-1, with TRBD1 identical over 8 bases. The CDR3 runs 14 residues. Unmatched junction bases numbered 6, after V lost 5 bases and J lost 5 bases. Germline V CDR1 and CDR2: NNHDY, SYVADS. This CDR3 is CASSRQGFDAEQFF. The DNA read from the CDR3 is TGTGCCAGCAGCAGACAGGGGTTCGATGCT.

This clone was detected only a few times. Gene names are the mouse ones. The sequenced fragment ends 4 residues before the CDR3 boundary, so the rest is inferred from the germline J gene. V is TRBV29 and J is TRBJ1-2, with D unresolved. This CDR3 contains 13 residues. The V gene's germline CDR1 is MSHET and CDR2 SYDVDS. Trimming left V 3 bases short and J 3 bases short, with 8 bases between. The sequenced part of the CDR3 DNA is TGTGCTAGCAGTTTCGCAGGTTACTCC. It specifies CASSFAGYS. From start to end, the CDR3 is CASSFAGYSDYTF.

Regarding this clone: Germline and genes: mouse. The read gets to within 4 residues of the CDR3 end, and the germline J gene fills in the rest. The chain combines TRBV1 with TRBJ2-7; 10 bases map to TRBD2. The trim removed 0 bases at V and 3 bases at J, leaving 2 bases unmatched. The germline V gene encodes CDR1 NSQYPW and CDR2 LRSPGD (reference sequence). The CDR3 length is 15 residues. CDR3 region: CTCSADGTGDYEQYF. Incomplete CDR3 DNA: TGCACCTGCAGTGCAGATGGGACTGGGGACTAT.

A word on this clone: Mouse names are used for the genes. The read terminates 4 residues ahead of where the CDR3 ends, so the germline J gene completes it. The chain joins TRBV13-3 to TRBJ1-2; TRBD1 matches 10 bases. Germline CDR1 reads NNHDY; CDR2 reads SYVADS. V trimming: 6 bases; J trimming: 2 bases; junction bases outside the gene matches: 4. The CDR3 is made up of 14 amino acids. The CDR3 sequence is CASKTGGGNSDYTF. The CDR3 DNA, read in part, is TGTGCCAGCAAGACAGGGGGCGGCAACTCC.

This clone has a handful of counts. Germline and genes: mouse. CDR3 bases read: TGTGCCAGCAGCCCAGTCCCGGGACTGGGGGGGCGCGGGGGTGCAGAA. Its translation: CASSPVPGLGGRGGAE. The whole CDR3 sequence reads CASSPVPGLGGRGGAETLYF. This chain joins TRBV5 and TRBJ2-3; 14 bases align to TRBD2. The CDR3 end falls 4 residues outside the read, so it is completed with the germline J gene. The J segment lost 1 base and the V segment lost 4 bases, leaving 13 bases of the junction unmatched. From germline, CDR1 is LGHNA and CDR2 YNLKQL (reference sequence). CDR3 length: 20 amino acids.

In the case of this clone: Gene names denote mouse genes. The read ends 4 residues shy of where the CDR3 ends; the end is completed using the germline J gene. The chain couples TRBV13-3 to TRBJ2-1; a possible D gene is TRBD2 (6 bases). V lost 3 bases and J 6 bases, leaving 10 bases between the germline ends. CDR3 length equals 13 residues. Germline CDR1 NNHDY, CDR2 SYVADS. This CDR3 is CASSVSGVAEQFF. CDR3 bases read: TGTGCCAGCAGTGTTTCTGGGGTTGCT.

Points on this clone: Mouse germline and gene names are used. Read sequence stops 4 residues before the CDR3 end, and the germline J gene provides the missing end. Other DNA sequences in the same sample also yield this CDR3. This chain uses TRBV5 with TRBJ2-7; D may be TRBD1 (5 bases). V lost 1 base and J 3 bases, leaving 7 bases between the germline ends. Germline V gene data show CDR1 as LGHNA and CDR2 as YNLKQL (reference sequence). The CDR3 extends over 13 amino acids. CDR3 bases read: TGTGCCAGCAGCCAAGCAGGGAACTAT. This gives the protein CASSQAGNY. The complete CDR3 protein is CASSQAGNYEQYF.

This clone turned up a few times. The genes are named according to mouse. The read falls 4 residues short of the CDR3 end, and the missing part is taken from the germline J gene. The chain employs TRBV13-1 and TRBJ2-2; TRBD2 aligns across 12 bases. The V segment lost 3 bases and the J segment 4 bases; nucleotides outside the gene matches: 7. The germline CDR1 and CDR2 sequences are NSHNY and SYGAGN. The CDR3 consists of 17 residues. Incomplete CDR3 DNA: TGTGCCAGCAGTGCACAGGGGACTGGGGGGACCACCGGG. It is translated as CASSAQGTGGTTG. The entire CDR3 sequence reads CASSAQGTGGTTGQLYF.

A few counts support this clone. Genes and germline are mouse. Read coverage stops 3 residues before the CDR3 terminus; the germline J gene supplies the remainder. This chain joins TRBV13-1 and TRBJ1-6, with D uncertain. TRBJ1-6 is noted as an ORF with a role that remains uncertain. Trimming took 1 base from V and 7 from J, leaving 6 bases between them. Germline values: CDR1 NSHNY, CDR2 SYGAGN. CDR3 length equals 13 residues. CDR3 region: CASSDTWNSPLYF. Incomplete CDR3 DNA: TGTGCCAGCAGTGATACTTGGAATTCGCCC.

For this clone: Germline and genes here are mouse. The CDR3 end falls 3 residues outside the read, so it is completed with the germline J gene. V gene TRBV19 combines with J gene TRBJ1-6; D perhaps matches TRBD1 (5 bases). Being an ORF, TRBJ1-6 has a function that is uncertain. This CDR3 contains 14 residues. Germline V gene data show CDR1 as FNHDT and CDR2 as SITEND (reference sequence). V was pared by 2 bases and J by 7 bases, with 10 bases between. Partial CDR3 DNA: TGTGCCAGCAGTATTTGGGGGAGGAATTCGCCC. Amino acid sequence: CASSIWGRNSP. From start to end, the CDR3 is CASSIWGRNSPLYF.

Points on this clone: Genes and germline are mouse. The read comes to an end 4 residues before the CDR3 does, leaving the germline J gene to fill in the end. The chain has TRBV1 and TRBJ2-3, with TRBD1 matching over 7 bases. The CDR3 sequence is 14 residues long. The germline CDR1 and CDR2 sequences are NSQYPW and LRSPGD (reference sequence). After removal of 6 bases from V and 1 base from J, the junction contained 4 bases not matched to a gene. The CDR3 region is CTCSRQGGAETLYF. The covered CDR3 bases are TGCACCTGCAGCCGACAGGGCGGTGCAGAA.

For this clone: Genes and germline are mouse. Other DNA sequences in the sample encode the same CDR3. CDR3 DNA, as far as it was read: TGTGCCAGCAGTATCGGGTGGGGGTACTATGCT. It encodes CASSIGWGYYA. The whole CDR3 region reads CASSIGWGYYAEQFF. The chain recombines TRBV19 with TRBJ2-1, with D perhaps matching TRBD2 (6 bases). Read data end 4 residues before the CDR3 end; the end is taken from the germline J gene. Germline lookup yields CDR1 FNHDT and CDR2 SITEND (reference sequence). V lost 2 bases to trimming and J lost 2 bases, with 11 bases between them. This CDR3 has 15 amino acids.